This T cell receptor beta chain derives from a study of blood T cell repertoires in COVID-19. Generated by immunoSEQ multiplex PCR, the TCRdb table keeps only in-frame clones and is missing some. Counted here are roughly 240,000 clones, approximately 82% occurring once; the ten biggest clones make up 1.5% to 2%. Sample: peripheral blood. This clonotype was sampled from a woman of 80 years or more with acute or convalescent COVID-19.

Here the CDR3 DNA reads TGTGCCAGCACAGGGGCGACGGCTAACTATGGCTACACCTTC. Protein: CASTGATANYGYTF. The rearrangement uses TRBV6-5 and TRBJ1-2, with D tentatively TRBD1 (6 bases). CDR3 length equals 14 residues. Germline CDR1 MNHEY, CDR2 SVGAGI. The V end was cut by 7 bases, the J end by 0 bases, with 12 bases between.